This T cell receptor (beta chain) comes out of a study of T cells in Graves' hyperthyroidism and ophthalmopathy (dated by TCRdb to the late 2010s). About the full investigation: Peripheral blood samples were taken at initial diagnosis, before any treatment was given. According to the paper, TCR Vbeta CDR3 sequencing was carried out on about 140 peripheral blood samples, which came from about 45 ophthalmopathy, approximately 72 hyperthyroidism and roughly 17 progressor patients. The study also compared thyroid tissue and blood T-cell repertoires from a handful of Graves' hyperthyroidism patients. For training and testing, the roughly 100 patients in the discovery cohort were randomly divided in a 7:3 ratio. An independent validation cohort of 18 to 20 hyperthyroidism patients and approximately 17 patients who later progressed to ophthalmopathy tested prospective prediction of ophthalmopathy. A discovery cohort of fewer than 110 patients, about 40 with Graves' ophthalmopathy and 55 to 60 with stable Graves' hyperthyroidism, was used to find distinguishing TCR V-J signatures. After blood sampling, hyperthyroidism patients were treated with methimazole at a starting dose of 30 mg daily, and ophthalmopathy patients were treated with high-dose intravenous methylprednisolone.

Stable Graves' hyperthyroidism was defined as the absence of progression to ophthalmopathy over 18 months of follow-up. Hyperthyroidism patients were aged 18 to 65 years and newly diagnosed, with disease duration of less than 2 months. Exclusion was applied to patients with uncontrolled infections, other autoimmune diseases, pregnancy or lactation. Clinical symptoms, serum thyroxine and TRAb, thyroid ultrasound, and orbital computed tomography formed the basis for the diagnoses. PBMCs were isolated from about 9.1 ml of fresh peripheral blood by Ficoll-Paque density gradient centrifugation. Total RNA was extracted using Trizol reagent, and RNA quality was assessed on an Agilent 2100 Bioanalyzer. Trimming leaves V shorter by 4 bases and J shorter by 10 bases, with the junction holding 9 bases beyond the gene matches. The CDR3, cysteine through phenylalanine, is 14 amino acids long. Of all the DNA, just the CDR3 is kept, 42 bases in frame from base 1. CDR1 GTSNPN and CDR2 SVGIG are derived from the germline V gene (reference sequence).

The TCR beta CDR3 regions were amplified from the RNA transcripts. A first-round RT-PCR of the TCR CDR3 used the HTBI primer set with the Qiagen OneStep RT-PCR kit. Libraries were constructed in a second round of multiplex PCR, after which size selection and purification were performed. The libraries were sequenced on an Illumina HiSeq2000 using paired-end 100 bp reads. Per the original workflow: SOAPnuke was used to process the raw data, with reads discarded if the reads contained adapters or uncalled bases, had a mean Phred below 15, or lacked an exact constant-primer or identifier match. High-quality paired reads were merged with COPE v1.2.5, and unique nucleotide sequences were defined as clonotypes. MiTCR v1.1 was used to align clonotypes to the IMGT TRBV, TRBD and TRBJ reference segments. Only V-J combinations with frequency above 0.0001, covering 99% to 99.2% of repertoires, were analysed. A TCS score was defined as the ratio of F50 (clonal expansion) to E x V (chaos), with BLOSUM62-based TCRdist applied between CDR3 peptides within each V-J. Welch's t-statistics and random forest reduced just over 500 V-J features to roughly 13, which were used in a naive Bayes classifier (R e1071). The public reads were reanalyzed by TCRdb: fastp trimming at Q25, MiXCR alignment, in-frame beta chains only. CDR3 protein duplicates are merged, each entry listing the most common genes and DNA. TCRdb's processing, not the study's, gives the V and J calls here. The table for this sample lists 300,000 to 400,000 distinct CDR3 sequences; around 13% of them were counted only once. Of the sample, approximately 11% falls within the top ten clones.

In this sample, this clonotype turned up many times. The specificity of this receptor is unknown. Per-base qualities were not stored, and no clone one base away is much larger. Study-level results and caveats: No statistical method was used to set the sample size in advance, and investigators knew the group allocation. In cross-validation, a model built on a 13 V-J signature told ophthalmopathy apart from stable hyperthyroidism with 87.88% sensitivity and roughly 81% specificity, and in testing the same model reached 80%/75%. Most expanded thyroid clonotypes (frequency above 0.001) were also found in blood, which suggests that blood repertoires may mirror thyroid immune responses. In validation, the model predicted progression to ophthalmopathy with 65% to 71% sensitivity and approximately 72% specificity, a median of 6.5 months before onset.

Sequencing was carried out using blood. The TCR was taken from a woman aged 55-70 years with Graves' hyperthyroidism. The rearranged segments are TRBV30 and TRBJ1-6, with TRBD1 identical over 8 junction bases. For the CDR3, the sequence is CAWTLGQGSSPLHF. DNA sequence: TGTGCCTGGACCCTCGGACAGGGATCGTCACCCCTCCACTTT.